This entry lists 3 T cell receptor beta chains sequenced from one sample in a study of control samples from healthy donors and cancer patients (TCRdb year 2020). Library preparation employed the immunoSEQ multiplex PCR assay. TCRdb retrieved this table from immuneACCESS and kept in-frame rearrangements only. Not all clones are present; in checked studies, unresolved V genes account for under half, and no reason is known for the remainder. Present in this sample are tens of thousands of clones, roughly 82% of which were seen just once. 9.5% to 13% of the sample is in the top ten clones. Material for sequencing was PBMCs. These receptors were obtained from a man aged 55 to 69 with head and neck cancer.

The V gene is TRBV6-1, the J gene TRBJ2-7; tentatively, D is TRBD1 or TRBD2 (5 bases each). Trimming pared 3 bases from V and 3 bases from J, leaving 15 bases between. This CDR3 comprises 15 residues. Germline V gives CDR1 MNHNS, CDR2 SASEGT. The CDR3 nucleotides read TGTGCCAGCAGTGAGCGACAGACAAGCGGCTACGAGCAGTACTTC. This codes for CASSERQTSGYEQYF.

In this sample, this clone turned up once. The chain is built from TRBV11-1 and TRBJ2-3; D possibly uses TRBD1 or TRBD2 (5 bases each). Per the germline V gene, CDR1 is SGHAT and CDR2 is FQDESV (reference sequence). The CDR3 spans 13 residues. With 5 bases removed from V and 6 bases from J, the gap between germline ends came to 12 bases. The DNA for the CDR3 is TGTGCCAGCAGCCCGGCACGGGGCGATACGCAGTATTTT. It specifies CASSPARGDTQYF.

The V gene is TRBV6-5, the J gene TRBJ2-3, with 8 bases fitting TRBD2. After removal of 5 bases from V and 2 bases from J, the junction contained 3 bases not matched to a gene. The CDR3 has 14 residues. CDR1 and CDR2 (germline): MNHEY, SVGAGI. The CDR3 nucleotides are TGTGCCAGCAGTATAGCGGGGAACACAGATACGCAGTATTTT. Protein product: CASSIAGNTDTQYF.